This paragraph covers one TCR beta chain sequence. Its antigen is not known. Trimming left V 3 bases short and J 11 bases short, with 13 bases between. Germline V CDR1 and CDR2: MDHEN, SYDVKM. The CDR3 extends over 12 amino acids. The data stem from a study of CD8 T cell repertoires and HIV-1 epitope variants. Profiling relied on immunoSEQ multiplex PCR, and the TCRdb table lists in-frame clones only, not all of them. The sample contains about 5,000 clones, around 67% of which appear only once. The chain carries TRBV28 and TRBJ1-1; D possibly corresponds to TRBD1 (6 bases). This TCR derives from a male donor with HIV. The source material was cultured CD8+ T cells derived from PBMCs. For the CDR3, the DNA is TGTGCCAGCAGTTTCCGGGACACCGCGGCTTTCTTT. Protein: CASSFRDTAAFF.